Sequencing of this T cell receptor (beta chain) was carried out in a study of OX40 agonist ivuxolimab in advanced cancers. Background on the study: Ivuxolimab was delivered to patients intravenously every 2 weeks at doses spanning 0.01 to 10 mg/kg.

Findings of the study overall: Antigen targets of the expanded peripheral T cells went undetermined. Among the least clonally expanded were partial responders at 0.1-3.0 mg/kg.

Produced via immunoSEQ multiplex PCR; TCRdb's table is partial and in-frame only. Altogether over 45,000 clones are present, around nine tenths being singletons, with the ten largest covering 25% to 40%. There are a few counts of this clone. As yet, its antigen is unknown. In germline, CDR1 is SEHNR, CDR2 FQNEAQ (reference sequence). The CDR3 loop spans 13 amino acids. V was shortened by 1 base and J by 1 base, with 4 bases between the two germline ends. The timepoints at which blood was sampled were baseline, cycle 4 day 1, and cycle 7 day 1. The TCR comes from an adult with an advanced solid tumor such as melanoma, head and neck, liver or kidney cancer. The V gene is TRBV7-9, the J gene TRBJ1-1; no reliable D call. The starting material was CD4+ or CD8+ T cells sorted from blood, obtained in a trial of the OX40 agonist ivuxolimab. DNA of the CDR3: TGTGCCAGCAGCTTAGACCCGAACACTGAAGCTTTCTTT. It specifies CASSLDPNTEAFF.